This TCR beta chain emerged from a study of blood T cells in healthy people across ages. Study observations and caveats: Compared with aged donors, long-lived donors showed fewer expanded clones, suggesting selection.

Using a J-beta primer mix together with a sample-barcoded 5' primer, a second PCR was run for roughly 7 to 11 cycles. TCRdb passed the 5' RACE reads through MiXCR, listing each CDR3 protein once. This table has roughly 680,000 distinct CDR3 sequences, more than 45% appearing once. This CDR3 has 12 amino acids. The V gene lost 2 bases and the J gene lost 5 bases, with 4 bases spanning the gap. Germline CDR1 is KGHSY and CDR2 is FQNENV. In this sample, this clonotype turned up a few times. Its antigen is currently unknown. Caucasian individuals from Russia who were healthy and aged roughly 6 to 95 acted as donors.

V is TRBV16 and J is TRBJ1-5; D call uncertain. Sequenced input: blood. The sequence derives from a woman of 80 years or more in good health. The CDR3 DNA reads TGTGCCAGCAGCCAAGATTATCAGCCCCAGCATTTT. It codes for CASSQDYQPQHF.